Listed below are T cell receptor beta chains from one sample, sequenced in a study of cytomegalovirus exposure and HLA in healthy donors. Profiled with immunoSEQ multiplex PCR; TCRdb holds only in-frame clones, not every one. The repertoire holds 100,000 or so clones, with roughly 75% as singletons. Sequencing was done on a sample of PBMCs. These receptors were obtained from a man between 25 and 39 years old in good health and CMV-seronegative. The CDR3 runs from the conserved cysteine through the conserved F or W. The D gene is left open where the match is weak. Where a row states a size, it is once, few, many or the class of an expanded clone; other rows omit it.

d_gene	abundance	v_gene	j_gene	CDR3aa	CDR3nt
NA	once	TRBV30	TRBJ1-2	CAWSVQGRNGYTF	TGTGCCTGGAGTGTACAGGGTCGCAATGGCTACACCTTC
NA	NA	TRBV5-1	TRBJ1-2	CASSVQVSVGYTF	TGCGCCAGCAGCGTACAGGTCTCAGTGGGCTACACCTTC
NA	NA	TRBV11-2	TRBJ2-7	CASSWGQTYEQYF	TGTGCCAGCAGCTGGGGACAAACCTACGAGCAGTACTTC
TRBD1	NA	TRBV18	TRBJ1-5	CASSPPGGQYDQPQHF	TGTGCCAGCTCCCCCCCTGGGGGACAGTACGATCAGCCCCAGCATTTT
NA	few	TRBV30	TRBJ1-6	CAWSGANSPLHF	TGTGCCTGGAGTGGGGCGAATTCACCCCTCCACTTT
NA	NA	TRBV7-6	TRBJ2-2	CASSLVSGRGAGELFF	TGTGCCAGCAGCTTAGTCTCTGGACGCGGGGCCGGGGAGCTGTTTTTT
NA	NA	TRBV7-8	TRBJ1-2	CASSPSTGGQNYGYTF	TGTGCCAGCAGCCCCTCTACGGGGGGCCAGAACTATGGCTACACCTTC
NA	NA	TRBV11-2	TRBJ2-1	CASSLDYGGNEQFF	TGTGCCAGCAGCTTAGATTACGGGGGCAATGAGCAGTTCTTC
NA	NA	TRBV4-1	TRBJ2-3	CASSQRDGADDTQYF	TGCGCCAGCAGCCAGCGGGATGGCGCCGATGATACGCAGTATTTT
NA	NA	TRBV30	TRBJ2-3	CAWSDFADTQYF	TGTGCCTGGAGTGACTTCGCAGATACGCAGTATTTT
TRBD2	once	TRBV9	TRBJ2-5	CASASTSGGTQETQYF	TGTGCCAGCGCATCGACTAGCGGGGGTACCCAAGAGACCCAGTACTTC
NA	few	TRBV4-2	TRBJ1-2	CASSQDEEYGYTF	TGTGCCAGCAGCCAAGATGAGGAGTATGGCTACACCTTC
TRBD2	NA	TRBV5-1	TRBJ2-3	CASSLEVRGDTQYF	TGCGCCAGCAGCTTGGAGGTGCGGGGGGATACGCAGTATTTT
NA	once	TRBV18	TRBJ2-7	CASSTPQGTYEQYF	TGTGCCAGCTCAACCCCTCAGGGGACGTACGAGCAGTACTTC
NA	NA	TRBV6-1	TRBJ2-2	CASSEGLDTGELFF	TGTGCCAGCAGTGAAGGCCTAGACACCGGGGAGCTGTTTTTT
TRBD2	NA	TRBV4-1	TRBJ2-1	CASSQDGLATNEQFF	TGCGCCAGCAGCCAAGATGGACTAGCCACAAATGAGCAGTTCTTC
NA	NA	TRBV27	TRBJ2-5	CASSTLSGRNQETQYF	TGTGCCAGCAGTACCCTCTCAGGTAGAAACCAAGAGACCCAGTACTTC
NA	once	TRBV5-1	TRBJ1-1	CASSIRRDTEAFF	TGCGCCAGCAGCATAAGACGGGACACTGAAGCTTTCTTT
TRBD1	few	TRBV4-3	TRBJ1-1	CASSQDSRGPEAFF	TGCGCCAGCAGCCAAGATAGTAGGGGGCCTGAAGCTTTCTTT
NA	once	TRBV5-4	TRBJ2-7	CASSLVGEQSEQYF	TGTGCCAGCAGCTTGGTCGGGGAACAGAGCGAGCAGTACTTC
TRBD2	NA	TRBV7-8	TRBJ2-7	CASSASGRAYF	TGTGCCAGCAGCGCTAGCGGGAGAGCGTACTTC
NA	NA	TRBV30	TRBJ2-7	CAWTMTGSSYEQYF	TGTGCCTGGACGATGACAGGCAGCTCCTACGAGCAGTACTTC